Below, 10 T cell receptor beta chains from the same sample are listed, as sequenced in a study of blood T cell repertoires in COVID-19. Profiled with immunoSEQ multiplex PCR; TCRdb holds only in-frame clones, not every one. Of roughly 140,000 clones in the sample, 85% to 90% were seen once. Sequenced: peripheral blood. The source is a woman aged 40 to 55 with acute or convalescent COVID-19.

The chain uses TRBV4-1 and TRBJ1-2; 8 nucleotides agree with TRBD1. Germline V gene lookup returns CDR1 MGHRA and CDR2 YSYEKL. This CDR3 is built from 18 residues. The trim removed 0 bases at V and 3 bases at J, leaving 12 bases unmatched. CDR3 protein: CASSQDEWTGRSDYGYTF. The CDR3 region has the DNA TGCGCCAGCAGCCAAGATGAATGGACAGGGAGAAGTGACTATGGCTACACCTTC.

This chain uses TRBV12-3 or TRBV12-4 with TRBJ1-1; possibly TRBD1 for D (5 bases). V lost 8 bases and J lost 4, with 14 bases in between. CDR3 length: 13 amino acids. The CDR3 protein is CASSLGPVTEAFF. As DNA, the CDR3 is TGTGCCAGCTCATTGGGGCCGGTCACTGAAGCTTTCTTT.

The chain is built from TRBV6-2 or TRBV6-3 and TRBJ2-2, with unresolved D. Trimming removed 0 bases at V and 10 bases at J, with 18 bases between. This CDR3 is 16 amino acids long. Germline values: CDR1 MNHEY, CDR2 SVGEGT. The CDR3, as DNA: TGTGCCAGCAGTTACTCGATACAGTCTCAACCGGAGGAGCTGTTTTTT. Its translation: CASSYSIQSQPEELFF.

The chain has TRBV19 and TRBJ2-2; TRBD2 is a possible D gene (5 bases). Trimming left V 5 bases short and J 4 bases short, with 20 bases between. The germline gives CDR1 LNHDA, CDR2 SQIVND (reference sequence). The CDR3 sequence is 17 residues long. CDR3 in DNA: TGTGCCAGTAGTTCCCGGCGGAGGATGGCTACCACCGGGGAGCTGTTTTTT. This translates into CASSSRRRMATTGELFF. Full variable domain (rest looked up from reference TRBV19 and TRBJ2-2): DGGITQSPKYLFRKEGQNVTLSCEQNLNHDAMYWYRQDPGQGLRLIYYSQIVNDFQKGDIAEGYSVSREKKESFPLTVTSAQKNPTAFYLCASSSRRRMATTGELFFGEGSRLTVL.

This rearrangement joins TRBV4-3 to TRBJ2-3; 10 bases are shared with TRBD2. The CDR3 loop spans 18 amino acids. J gave up 0 bases and V 0 bases, and 6 bases lay outside the gene matches. Germline CDR1 LGHNA, CDR2 YSLEER. The chain's CDR3 is CASSQDLLAGVSTDTQYF. The CDR3 coding sequence is TGCGCCAGCAGCCAAGACCTTCTAGCGGGGGTTAGCACAGATACGCAGTATTTT.

Concerning this clone: One end of the junction does not line up with germline, which may come from a read error. The chain is built from TRBV15 and TRBJ2-2; D is perhaps TRBD1 (6 bases). CDR3 length: 15 amino acids. CDR1 LNHNV and CDR2 YYDKDF come from the germline V gene (reference sequence). The CDR3 bases are TGTGCCACCAGAAGAGGGACAACCCTCACCGGGGAGCTGTTTTTT. This sequence encodes CATRRGTTLTGELFF.

The V and J genes are TRBV3-1 (or the pseudogene TRBV3-2) and TRBJ2-7; 10 nucleotides line up with TRBD2. The V and J ends lost 0 bases and 7 bases, in that order; junction bases with no gene match: 12. The CDR3 is 17 residues long. CDR1 and CDR2 from the germline V gene are LGHDT and YNNKEL (reference sequence). CDR3 nucleotide sequence: TGTGCCAGCAGCCAAGATAGGGCTAGCGGGAGTACGAAAGAGCAGTACTTC. Its translation is CASSQDRASGSTKEQYF.

The chain links TRBV5-1 to TRBJ2-2; 14 bases agree with TRBD2. This CDR3 contains 19 residues. Germline V lookup: CDR1 SGHRS, CDR2 YFSETQ. Trimming removed 0 bases from V and 1 base from J; junction bases left unmatched: 5. The CDR3 reads CASSLGGTSGRRNTGELFF. Here the CDR3 DNA reads TGCGCCAGCAGCTTGGGCGGGACTAGCGGGAGAAGGAACACCGGGGAGCTGTTTTTT.

The rearrangement links TRBV19 to TRBJ1-4; 11 nucleotides align to TRBD1. The junction had 9 bases not matched to a gene; V was cut back by 5 bases and J by 7 bases. The CDR3 has 16 amino acids. Germline CDR1 is LNHDA and CDR2 is SQIVND (reference sequence). CDR3 region: CASSPPGQGAVEKLFF. The DNA of the CDR3 is TGTGCCAGTAGTCCTCCCGGACAGGGGGCGGTTGAAAAACTGTTTTTT.

This clone was seen a handful of times. The V and J genes are TRBV29-1 and TRBJ2-5, with TRBD1 matching 8 bases. The CDR3 has 11 residues. The germline V gene has CDR1 SQVTM and CDR2 ANQGSEA. V lost 0 bases to trimming and J lost 9 bases; unmatched junction nucleotides: 0. Written as DNA, the CDR3 is TGCAGCGTTGAAGACAGGGGGCCCCAGTACTTC. The encoded protein is CSVEDRGPQYF.